A single sample gave rise to the 22 T cell receptor beta chains below, sequenced in a study of early T cells in non-severe SARS-CoV-2 infection. TCRdb passed the 5' RACE reads through MiXCR, listing each CDR3 protein once. The table records fewer than 100,000 distinct CDR3 sequences, over 9% of them present only once. Sequencing was done on a sample of whole blood. These TCRs come from an adult who was a healthcare worker with PCR-confirmed SARS-CoV-2 infection or an uninfected control (not recorded which).

This clonotype was seen ten or more times. The rearrangement joins TRBV7-9 to TRBJ2-1; D is unclear. Trimming left V 5 bases short and J 6 bases short, with 11 bases between. This CDR3 is 13 amino acids long. Germline V gives CDR1 SEHNR, CDR2 FQNEAQ (reference sequence). In nucleotides, the CDR3 is TGTGCCAGCAGCCCGAGCGTTACCAATGAGCAGTTCTTC. Translating gives CASSPSVTNEQFF.

This clonotype was detected only a few times. This rearrangement joins TRBV7-3 to TRBJ2-2; TRBD1 matches at 9 bases. The CDR3 contains 16 residues. The V gene end was trimmed by 3 bases and the J gene end by 4 bases; junction bases not matched to a gene: 6. Germline V gene sequence: CDR1 SGHTA, CDR2 FQGTGA. CDR3 coding DNA: TGTGCCAGCAGCTTGGAGGGGACAGGGACCACCGGGGAGCTGTTTTTT. Translation: CASSLEGTGTTGELFF.

Worth noting for this clonotype: A single base separates this from a much larger clone, so it may be a read error. The rearrangement joins TRBV20-1 to TRBJ2-3, with D perhaps assigned TRBD1 or TRBD2 (5 bases each). Deletions cut 2 bases from V and 12 bases from J, with 15 bases between. The CDR3 is 12 amino acids. Germline lookup yields CDR1 DFQATT and CDR2 SNEGSKA (reference sequence). CDR3 DNA: TGCAGTGCTAGATCAGATGGGGCTAGCCAGTATTTT. Its translation is CSARSDGASQYF.

The chain joins TRBV20-1 to TRBJ2-7, with 14 nucleotides matching TRBD2. Losses at the gene ends were 2 bases for V and 0 bases for J; bases not matched to a gene: 15. Per the germline V gene, CDR1 is DFQATT and CDR2 is SNEGSKA (reference sequence). The CDR3 consists of 20 residues. CDR3: CSARTNGLAGGQILSYEQYF. DNA for the CDR3: TGCAGTGCTAGAACAAACGGACTAGCGGGAGGCCAGATCCTCTCCTACGAGCAGTACTTC.

There are many counts of this clonotype. The gene calls are TRBV12-3 or TRBV12-4 and TRBJ2-2; 7 bases are a match to TRBD1. Trimming removed 5 bases from V and 0 bases from J; junction bases left unmatched: 3. This CDR3 has 15 residues. The CDR3 loop is CASSRDSSNTGELFF. CDR3 bases: TGTGCCAGCAGTCGGGACAGCTCGAACACCGGGGAGCTGTTTTTT.

This clonotype came up many times. The V gene is TRBV20-1, the J gene TRBJ2-1; possibly TRBD2 for D (5 bases). Deletions cut 5 bases from V and 8 bases from J, with 28 bases between. This CDR3 region has 17 residues. CDR1 is DFQATT, CDR2 SNEGSKA, per germline (reference sequence). CDR3 region: CSAAADLGAFGNDEQFF. In nucleotides, the CDR3 is TGCAGTGCTGCTGCCGATCTGGGAGCCTTTGGCAATGATGAGCAGTTCTTC.

This clonotype was recorded at least ten times. The rearrangement joins TRBV20-1 to TRBJ2-5; the D is unclear. The CDR3 loop spans 12 amino acids. Germline V CDR1 and CDR2: DFQATT, SNEGSKA (reference sequence). Trimming took off 5 bases at V and 5 bases at J, with 12 bases between the two ends. CDR3 in amino acids: CSAPMARETQYF. As DNA, the CDR3 is TGCAGTGCTCCGATGGCCAGGGAGACCCAGTACTTC.

V is TRBV19 and J is TRBJ1-6; 9 nucleotides match TRBD1. The V gene's germline CDR1 is LNHDA and CDR2 SQIVND (reference sequence). The CDR3 is 15 amino acids. Trimming cost V 6 bases and J 6 bases; bases outside gene matches: 6. CDR3 protein: CASRAQGAANSPLHF. CDR3 nucleotides: TGTGCCAGTAGGGCACAGGGGGCAGCTAATTCACCCCTCCACTTT.

This clonotype was observed at least ten times. In DNA, the CDR3 is TGTGCCAGCAGCTTAGGGGATAACTATGGCTACACCTTC. Translated: CASSLGDNYGYTF. V is TRBV7-6 and J is TRBJ1-2; D unresolved. Germline CDR1 and CDR2: SGHVS and FNYEAQ. This CDR3 is 13 amino acids long. V lost 1 base to trimming and J lost 1 base, with 4 bases between them. Together with reference TRBV7-6 and TRBJ1-2, the CDR3 gives the full variable domain: GAGVSQSPRYKVTKRGQDVALRCDPISGHVSLYWYRQALGQGPEFLTYFNYEAQQDKSGLPNDRFSAERPEGSISTLTIQRTEQRDSAMYRCASSLGDNYGYTFGSGTRLTVV.

The chain employs TRBV10-3 and TRBJ2-1; 13 nucleotides match TRBD2. J gave up 7 bases and V 11 bases, and 5 bases lay outside the gene matches. Germline V gene data show CDR1 as ENHRY and CDR2 as SYGVKD. The CDR3 is made up of 13 amino acids. The CDR3 sequence is CALRTSGGNEQFF. The CDR3 DNA sequence: TGTGCCTTACGGACTAGCGGGGGTAATGAGCAGTTCTTC.

The rearrangement links TRBV7-2 to TRBJ2-1, with 8 bases identical to TRBD2. The germline V gene encodes CDR1 SGHTA and CDR2 FQGNSA. With 5 bases clipped from V and 3 bases from J, the junction kept 9 bases outside the gene matches. CDR3 length: 16 residues. The CDR3 DNA reads as TGTGCCAGCAGCCTGTTAAGCGGGAGACTCTACAATGAGCAGTTCTTC. Amino acids: CASSLLSGRLYNEQFF.

The chain joins TRBV5-4 to TRBJ1-2; TRBD1 matches 9 bases. This CDR3 contains 14 residues. Germline CDR1 SGHNT, CDR2 YYREEE (reference sequence). Trimming removed 0 bases from V and 8 bases from J; junction bases left unmatched: 5. The CDR3 nucleotides read TGTGCCAGCAGCTTGGACAGGGGGCTCGCGGGCTACACCTTC. It translates to CASSLDRGLAGYTF.

The sample holds many counts of this clonotype. The chain has TRBV7-3 and TRBJ2-2; D possibly matches TRBD1 or TRBD2 (6 bases each). Germline V gene data show CDR1 as SGHTA and CDR2 as FQGTGA. The CDR3 extends over 15 amino acids. V was clipped by 1 base and J by 4 bases, with 10 bases between them. CDR3 sequence: CASSLIQGGTGELFF. The CDR3 DNA is TGTGCCAGCAGCTTAATACAGGGAGGCACCGGGGAGCTGTTTTTT.

This clonotype was recorded many times. The CDR3, as DNA: TGTGCCAGCTCCGACGTGGGGTCGGCTTTCTTT. Amino acids: CASSDVGSAFF. This chain uses TRBV28 with TRBJ1-1; no reliable D call. V lost 8 bases and J 11 bases, leaving 15 bases between the germline ends. CDR3 length equals 11 residues. CDR1 is MDHEN and CDR2 is SYDVKM in the germline V gene.

The chain employs TRBV7-9 and TRBJ2-1; D call uncertain. CDR3 length: 11 amino acids. V dropped 5 bases and J dropped 7 bases, with 6 bases sitting between them. Germline lookup yields CDR1 SEHNR and CDR2 FQNEAQ (reference sequence). The CDR3 spells CASSRRNEQFF. In nucleotides, the CDR3 is TGTGCCAGCAGCCGTAGAAATGAGCAGTTCTTC.

This clonotype occurred a few times. V and J are TRBV4-2 and TRBJ1-2; 7 bases agree with TRBD1. The V segment lost 0 bases and the J segment 3 bases; nucleotides outside the gene matches: 4. The germline CDR1 and CDR2 sequences are LGHNA and YNFKEQ. This CDR3 is built from 15 residues. In DNA form, the CDR3 reads TGTGCCAGCAGCCAAGAACAGGGGACGGACTATGGCTACACCTTC. It is translated as CASSQEQGTDYGYTF.

This clonotype was seen ten or more times. This chain joins TRBV28 and TRBJ1-2, with a tentative D call TRBD1 (6 bases). Germline V gene lookup returns CDR1 MDHEN and CDR2 SYDVKM. Trimming shortened V by 3 bases and J by 0 bases, and 14 bases separated the two germline ends. This CDR3 spans 16 amino acids. The CDR3 sequence: CASSLGTRTANYGYTF. CDR3 bases: TGTGCCAGCAGTTTGGGGACTCGGACAGCTAACTATGGCTACACCTTC.

This clonotype was detected many times. CDR3 in DNA: TGTGCCAGCAGCTCCTTGGGGGAAAATGAGCAGTTCTTC. It specifies CASSSLGENEQFF. The chain employs TRBV7-9 and TRBJ2-1; D assignment may be TRBD1 or TRBD2 (5 bases each). Germline CDR1 is SEHNR and CDR2 is FQNEAQ (reference sequence). The length of the CDR3 is 13 residues. Trimming left V 4 bases short and J 7 bases short, with 11 bases between.

The table lists this clonotype with a few counts. V and J are TRBV7-2 and TRBJ2-2; 9 bases align to TRBD1. This CDR3 is built from 16 residues. CDR1 and CDR2 (germline): SGHTA, FQGNSA. V trimming: 0 bases; J trimming: 7 bases; junction bases outside the gene matches: 6. The CDR3 here is CASSLAGGQGIGELFF. The CDR3 DNA reads TGTGCCAGCAGCTTAGCGGGGGGACAGGGAATCGGGGAGCTGTTTTTT.

In its sample, this clonotype was seen many times. This chain joins TRBV5-6 and TRBJ2-6; D possibly corresponds to TRBD1 (5 bases). Trimming removed 0 bases at V and 0 bases at J, with 7 bases between. Germline assignment: CDR1 SGHDT and CDR2 YYEEEE. The CDR3 runs to 16 residues. The CDR3 nucleotides read TGTGCCAGCAGCTTGGGACAGCCCTCTGGGGCCAACGTCCTGACTTTC. It translates to CASSLGQPSGANVLTF.

In DNA form, the CDR3 reads TGTGCCAGCAGCCAAGATGGTAGGCATGAGCAGTTCTTC. Translating gives CASSQDGRHEQFF. The V and J genes are TRBV3-1 and TRBJ2-1; D unclear. Trimming removed 0 bases at V and 8 bases at J, with 8 bases between. This CDR3 spans 13 amino acids. CDR1 is LGHDT, CDR2 YNNKEL, per germline (reference sequence).

This clonotype occurred many times. The chain uses TRBV29-1 and TRBJ2-3, with D unresolved. Germline values: CDR1 SQVTM, CDR2 ANQGSEA. The V gene lost 4 bases and the J gene lost 1 base, with 9 bases spanning the gap. The CDR3 totals 13 residues. Here the CDR3 DNA reads TGCAGCGTTGTGGTCGTAGGCACAGATACGCAGTATTTT. Translation gives CSVVVVGTDTQYF.